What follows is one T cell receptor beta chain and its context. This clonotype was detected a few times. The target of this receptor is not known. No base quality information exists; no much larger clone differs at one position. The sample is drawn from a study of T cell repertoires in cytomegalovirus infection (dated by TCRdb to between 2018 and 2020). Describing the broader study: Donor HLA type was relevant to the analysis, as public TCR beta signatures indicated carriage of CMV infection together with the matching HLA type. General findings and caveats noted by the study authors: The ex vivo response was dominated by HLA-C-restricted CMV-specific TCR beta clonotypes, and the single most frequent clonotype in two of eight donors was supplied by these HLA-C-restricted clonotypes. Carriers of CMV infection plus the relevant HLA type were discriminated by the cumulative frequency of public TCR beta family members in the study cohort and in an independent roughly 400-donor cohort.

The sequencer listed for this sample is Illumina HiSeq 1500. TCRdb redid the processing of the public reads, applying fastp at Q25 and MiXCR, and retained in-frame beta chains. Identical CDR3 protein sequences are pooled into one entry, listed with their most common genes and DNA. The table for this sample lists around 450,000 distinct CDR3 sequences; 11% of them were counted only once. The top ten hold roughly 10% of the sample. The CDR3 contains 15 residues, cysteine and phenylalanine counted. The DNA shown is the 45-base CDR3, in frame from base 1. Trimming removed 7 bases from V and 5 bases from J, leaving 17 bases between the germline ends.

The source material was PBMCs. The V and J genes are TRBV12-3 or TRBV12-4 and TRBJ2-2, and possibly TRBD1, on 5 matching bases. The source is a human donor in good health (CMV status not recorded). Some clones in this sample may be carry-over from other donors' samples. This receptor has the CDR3 CASIPGGAGTGELFF. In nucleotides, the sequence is TGTGCCAGCATTCCCGGTGGGGCAGGAACCGGGGAGCTGTTTTTT.